This T cell receptor beta chain comes out of a study of human T cells and chemical hapten exposure. Across the study: The use of 2% DPC on around 2 cm by around 2 cm of upper inner arm skin constituted sensitization. There were weekly diphenylcyclopropenone doses to the scalp for patients throughout the roughly 25-week study. Minor volume differences among pooled libraries chiefly drove per-sample TCR yield variation.

This clonotype has ten or more counts. Its antigen is as yet unknown. Time point specified: patch test 1, 2 weeks after DPC sensitization. Treatment given: therapeutic diphenylcyclopropenone sensitization with weekly scalp DPC. Whole-study results and caveats: The donor cohort had alopecia, so its immune response may not match that of healthy people.

TCRdb used MiXCR to reprocess the RACE reads, holding one entry per CDR3 protein. The table includes about 120,000 distinct CDR3 sequences, roughly 13% detected once. Germline CDR1 and CDR2: SGHDT and YYEEEE. The length of the CDR3 is 14 residues. Trimming cost V 2 bases and J 8 bases; bases outside gene matches: 4. V usage is TRBV5-6 and J usage is TRBJ1-6, with 7 bases matching TRBD1. The sample was whole blood, taken in connection with sensitization to the hapten diphenylcyclopropenone (DPC). The source of this sequence is a man aged 18 to 29 with alopecia areata. Some clones in this sample may be carry-over from other donors' samples. The CDR3 DNA follows: TGTGCCAGCAGCTTAATTACAGGGGATTCACCCCTCCACTTT. It is translated as CASSLITGDSPLHF.